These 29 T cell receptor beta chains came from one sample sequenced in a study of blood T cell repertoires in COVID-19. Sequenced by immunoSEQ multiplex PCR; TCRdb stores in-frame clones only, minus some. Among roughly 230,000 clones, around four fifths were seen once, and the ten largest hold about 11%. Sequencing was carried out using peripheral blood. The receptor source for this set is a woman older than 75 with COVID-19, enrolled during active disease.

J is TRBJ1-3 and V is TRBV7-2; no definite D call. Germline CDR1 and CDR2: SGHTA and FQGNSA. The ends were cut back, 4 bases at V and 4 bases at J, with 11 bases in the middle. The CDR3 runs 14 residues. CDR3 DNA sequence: TGTGCCAGCAGCTCCGGGTATTCCGGAAACACCATATATTTT. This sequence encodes CASSSGYSGNTIYF.

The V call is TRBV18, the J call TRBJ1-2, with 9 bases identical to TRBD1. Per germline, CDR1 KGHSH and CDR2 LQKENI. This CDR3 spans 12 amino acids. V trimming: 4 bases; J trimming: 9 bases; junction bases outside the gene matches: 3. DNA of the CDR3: TGTGCCAGCTCACGGGACAGGGAACGCTACACCTTC. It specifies CASSRDRERYTF.

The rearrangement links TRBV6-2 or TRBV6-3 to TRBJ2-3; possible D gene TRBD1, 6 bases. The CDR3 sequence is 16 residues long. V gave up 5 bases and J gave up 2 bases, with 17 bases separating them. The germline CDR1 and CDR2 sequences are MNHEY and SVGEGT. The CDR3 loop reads CASSGTPPSLTDTQYF. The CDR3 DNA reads TGTGCCAGCAGTGGGACACCCCCATCTCTCACAGATACGCAGTATTTT.

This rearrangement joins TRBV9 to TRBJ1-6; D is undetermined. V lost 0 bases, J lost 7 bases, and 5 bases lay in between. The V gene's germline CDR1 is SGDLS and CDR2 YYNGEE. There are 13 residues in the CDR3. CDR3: CASSVAGNSPLHF. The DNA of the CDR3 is TGTGCCAGCAGCGTAGCAGGCAATTCACCCCTCCACTTT.

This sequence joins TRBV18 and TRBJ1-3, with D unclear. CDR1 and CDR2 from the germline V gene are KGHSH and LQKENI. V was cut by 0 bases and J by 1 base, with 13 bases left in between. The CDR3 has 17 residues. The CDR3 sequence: CASSPPIGVGSGNTIYF. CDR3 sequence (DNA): TGTGCCAGCTCACCACCGATTGGTGTCGGTTCTGGAAACACCATATATTTT. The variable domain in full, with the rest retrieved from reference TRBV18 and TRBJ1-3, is NAGVMQNPRHLVRRRGQEARLRCSPMKGHSHVYWYRQLPEEGLKFMVYLQKENIIDESGMPKERFSAEFPKEGPSILRIQQVVRGDSAAYFCASSPPIGVGSGNTIYFGEGSWLTVV.

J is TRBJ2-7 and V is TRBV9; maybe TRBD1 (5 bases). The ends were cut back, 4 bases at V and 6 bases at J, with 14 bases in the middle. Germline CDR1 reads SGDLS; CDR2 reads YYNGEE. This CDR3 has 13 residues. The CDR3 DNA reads TGTGCCAGCAGCCCAACTTTAGGGGCCGAGCAGTACTTC. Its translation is CASSPTLGAEQYF.

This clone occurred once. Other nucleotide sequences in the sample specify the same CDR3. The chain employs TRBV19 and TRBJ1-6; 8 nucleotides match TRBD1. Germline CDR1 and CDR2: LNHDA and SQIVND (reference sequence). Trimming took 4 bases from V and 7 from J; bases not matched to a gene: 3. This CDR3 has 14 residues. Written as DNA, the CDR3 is TGTGCCAGTAGTACTACAGGGGGAAATTCACCCCTCCACTTT. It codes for CASSTTGGNSPLHF.

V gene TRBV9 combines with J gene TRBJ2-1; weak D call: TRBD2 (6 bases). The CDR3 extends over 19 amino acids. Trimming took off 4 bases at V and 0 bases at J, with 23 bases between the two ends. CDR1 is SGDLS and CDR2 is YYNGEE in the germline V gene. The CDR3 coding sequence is TGTGCCAGCAGCCCCGGAGGGATTCAGAGCCAAAGCTCCTACAATGAGCAGTTCTTC. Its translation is CASSPGGIQSQSSYNEQFF.

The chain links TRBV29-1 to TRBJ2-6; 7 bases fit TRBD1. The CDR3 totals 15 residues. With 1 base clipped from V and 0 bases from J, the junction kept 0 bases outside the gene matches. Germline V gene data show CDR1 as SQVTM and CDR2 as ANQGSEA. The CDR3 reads CSVEGTGSGANVLTF. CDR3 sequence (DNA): TGCAGCGTTGAAGGGACAGGCTCTGGGGCCAACGTCCTGACTTTC.

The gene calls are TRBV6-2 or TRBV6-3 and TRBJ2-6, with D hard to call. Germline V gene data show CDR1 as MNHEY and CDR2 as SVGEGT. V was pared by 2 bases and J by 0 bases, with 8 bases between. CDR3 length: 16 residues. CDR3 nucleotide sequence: TGTGCCAGCAGTTACGGCCAGCGCTCTGGGGCCAACGTCCTGACTTTC. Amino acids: CASSYGQRSGANVLTF.

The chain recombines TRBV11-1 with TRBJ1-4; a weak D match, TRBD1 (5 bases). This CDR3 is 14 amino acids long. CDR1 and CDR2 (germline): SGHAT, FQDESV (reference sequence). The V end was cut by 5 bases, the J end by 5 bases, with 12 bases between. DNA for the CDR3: TGTGCCAGCAGCCGACAGAAAGGAAATGAAAAACTGTTTTTT. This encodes CASSRQKGNEKLFF.

In nucleotides, the CDR3 is TGTGCCAGCAGTCCCCGTTGGACAGGGGGCTCTGGGGCCAACGTCCTGACTTTC. Translating it yields CASSPRWTGGSGANVLTF. The V and J genes are TRBV27 and TRBJ2-6, with 10 bases lining up with TRBD1. This CDR3 is 18 amino acids long. The junction had 7 bases not matched to a gene; V was cut back by 5 bases and J by 0 bases. The germline V gene encodes CDR1 MNHEY and CDR2 SMNVEV (reference sequence).

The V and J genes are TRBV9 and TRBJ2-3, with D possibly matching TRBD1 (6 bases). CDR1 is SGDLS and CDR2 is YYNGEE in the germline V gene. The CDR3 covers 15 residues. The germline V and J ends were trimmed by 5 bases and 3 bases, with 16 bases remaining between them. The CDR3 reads CASSVKGVRTDTQYF. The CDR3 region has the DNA TGTGCCAGCAGTGTGAAGGGGGTAAGGACAGATACGCAGTATTTT.

DNA of the CDR3: TGCGCCAGCAGCTTGGGGGCAGATAATGAAAAACTGTTTTTT. Translating it yields CASSLGADNEKLFF. This rearrangement joins TRBV5-1 to TRBJ1-4; D gene unclear. Germline CDR1 is SGHRS and CDR2 is YFSETQ. This CDR3 has 14 residues. Deletions cut 0 bases from V and 4 bases from J, with 7 bases between.

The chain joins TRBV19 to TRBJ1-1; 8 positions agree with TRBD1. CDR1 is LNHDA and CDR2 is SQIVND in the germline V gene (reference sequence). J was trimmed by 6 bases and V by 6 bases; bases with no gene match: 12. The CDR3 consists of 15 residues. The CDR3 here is CASRPQGAASPEAFF. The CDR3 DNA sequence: TGTGCCAGTAGGCCTCAGGGGGCTGCGTCCCCTGAAGCTTTCTTT.

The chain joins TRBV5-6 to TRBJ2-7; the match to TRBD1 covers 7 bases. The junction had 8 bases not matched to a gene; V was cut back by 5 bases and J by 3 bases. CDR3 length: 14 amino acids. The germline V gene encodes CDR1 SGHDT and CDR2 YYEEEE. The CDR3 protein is CASRGGNVNYEQYV. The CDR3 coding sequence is TGTGCCAGCAGAGGGGGCAATGTAAACTACGAGCAGTACGTC.

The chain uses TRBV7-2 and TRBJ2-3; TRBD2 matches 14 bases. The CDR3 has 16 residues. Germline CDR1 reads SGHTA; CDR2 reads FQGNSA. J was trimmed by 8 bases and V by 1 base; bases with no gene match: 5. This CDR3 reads CASSLVGTSGGGTQYF. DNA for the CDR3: TGTGCCAGCAGCTTAGTAGGGACTAGCGGGGGAGGTACGCAGTATTTT. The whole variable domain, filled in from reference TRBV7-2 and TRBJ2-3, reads GAGVSQSPSNKVTEKGKDVELRCDPISGHTALYWYRQSLGQGLEFLIYFQGNSAPDKSGLPSDRFSAERTGGSVSTLTIQRTQQEDSAVYLCASSLVGTSGGGTQYFGPGTRLTVL.

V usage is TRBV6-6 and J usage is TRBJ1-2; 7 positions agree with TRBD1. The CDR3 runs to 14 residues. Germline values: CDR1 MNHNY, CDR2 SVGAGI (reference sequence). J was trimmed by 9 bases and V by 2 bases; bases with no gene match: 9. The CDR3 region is CASSYLNDRVSYTF. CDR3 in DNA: TGTGCCAGCAGTTACCTAAATGACAGGGTGAGCTACACCTTC.

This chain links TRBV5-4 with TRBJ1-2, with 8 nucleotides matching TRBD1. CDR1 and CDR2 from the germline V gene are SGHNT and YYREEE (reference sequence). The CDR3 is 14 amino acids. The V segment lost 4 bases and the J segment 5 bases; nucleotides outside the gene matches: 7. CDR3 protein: CASSIQGDYYGYTF. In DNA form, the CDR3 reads TGTGCCAGCAGCATACAGGGGGATTATTATGGCTACACCTTC.

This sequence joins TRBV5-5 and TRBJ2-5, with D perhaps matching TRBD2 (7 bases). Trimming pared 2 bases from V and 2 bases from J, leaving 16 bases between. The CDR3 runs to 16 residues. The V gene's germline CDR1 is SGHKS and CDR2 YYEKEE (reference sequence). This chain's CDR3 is CASSFKGGLAQETQYF. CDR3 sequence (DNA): TGTGCCAGCAGCTTTAAGGGGGGGTTGGCGCAAGAGACCCAGTACTTC.

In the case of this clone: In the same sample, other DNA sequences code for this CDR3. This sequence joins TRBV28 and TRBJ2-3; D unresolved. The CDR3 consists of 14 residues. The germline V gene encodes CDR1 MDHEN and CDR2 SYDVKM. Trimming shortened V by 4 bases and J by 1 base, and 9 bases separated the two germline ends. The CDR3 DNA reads TGTGCCAGCAGTTCGTCGGGTGGCACAGATACGCAGTATTTT. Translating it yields CASSSSGGTDTQYF.

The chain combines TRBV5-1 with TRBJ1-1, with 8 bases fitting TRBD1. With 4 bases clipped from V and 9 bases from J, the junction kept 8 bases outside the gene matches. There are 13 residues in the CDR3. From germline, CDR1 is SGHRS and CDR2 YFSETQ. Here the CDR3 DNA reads TGCGCCAGCAGCCCTTCTGGGACAGGACAAGCTTTCTTT. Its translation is CASSPSGTGQAFF.

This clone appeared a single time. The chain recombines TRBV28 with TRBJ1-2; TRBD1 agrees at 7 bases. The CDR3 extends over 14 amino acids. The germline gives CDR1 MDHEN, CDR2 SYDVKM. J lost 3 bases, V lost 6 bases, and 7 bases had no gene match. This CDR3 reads CASRRDRGHYGYTF. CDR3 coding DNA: TGTGCCAGCAGGAGGGACAGAGGTCACTATGGCTACACCTTC.

CDR3 bases: TGTGCCAGCAGTTTACTCAGCGGGGGGCAATTTCAGTACTTC. Protein product: CASSLLSGGQFQYF. This chain links TRBV28 with TRBJ2-4, with 9 bases lining up with TRBD2. The germline CDR1 and CDR2 sequences are MDHEN and SYDVKM. With V trimmed by 2 bases and J by 11 bases, 7 bases remained unmatched. The CDR3 sequence is 14 residues long.

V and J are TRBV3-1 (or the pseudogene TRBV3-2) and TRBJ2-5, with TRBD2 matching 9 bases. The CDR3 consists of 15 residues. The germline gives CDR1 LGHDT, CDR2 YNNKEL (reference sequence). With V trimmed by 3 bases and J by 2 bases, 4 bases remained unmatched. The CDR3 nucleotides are TGTGCCAGCAGCCATGGGCGGGGGGGTCAAGAGACCCAGTACTTC. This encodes CASSHGRGGQETQYF.

The CDR3 spells CASSAGTGGFSPDTQYF. As DNA, the CDR3 is TGTGCCAGCAGCGCCGGGACAGGGGGGTTCTCCCCAGATACGCAGTATTTT. The V call is TRBV6-2 or TRBV6-3, the J call TRBJ2-3, with 11 nucleotides matching TRBD1. J lost 4 bases, V lost 6 bases, and 12 bases had no gene match. Per germline, CDR1 MNHEY and CDR2 SVGEGT. The length of the CDR3 is 17 residues.

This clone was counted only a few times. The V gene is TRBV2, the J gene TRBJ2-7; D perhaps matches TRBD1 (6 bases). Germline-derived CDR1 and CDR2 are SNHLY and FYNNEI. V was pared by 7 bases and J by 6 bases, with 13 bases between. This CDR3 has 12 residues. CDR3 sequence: CASNQGWAEQYF. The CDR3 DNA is TGTGCCAGCAATCAGGGGTGGGCCGAGCAGTACTTC.

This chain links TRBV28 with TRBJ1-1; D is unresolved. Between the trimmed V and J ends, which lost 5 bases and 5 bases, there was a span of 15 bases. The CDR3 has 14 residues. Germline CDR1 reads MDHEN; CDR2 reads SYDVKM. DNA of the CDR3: TGTGCCAGCAGTCCAGCGTCCCCGGGAACTGAAGCTTTCTTT. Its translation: CASSPASPGTEAFF.

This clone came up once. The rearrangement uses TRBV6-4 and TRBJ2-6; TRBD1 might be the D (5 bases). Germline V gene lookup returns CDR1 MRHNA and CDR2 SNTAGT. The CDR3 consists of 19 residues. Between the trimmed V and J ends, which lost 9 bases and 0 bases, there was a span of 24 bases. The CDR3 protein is CARRGAAYKYHSGANVLTF. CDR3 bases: TGTGCCAGGCGTGGGGCGGCTTACAAATACCACTCTGGGGCCAACGTCCTGACTTTC.